This TCR beta chain stems from a study of PD-L1 blockade in urothelial cancer. Study as a whole: Blood samples had a median of approximately 150,000 T cells, roughly 84,000 unique TCRs, and clonality approximately 0.08.

Method: immunoSEQ multiplex PCR; TCRdb's copy keeps in-frame clones and lacks some. Of about 51,000 clones listed, approximately 84% are singletons. Germline V gives CDR1 MNHEY, CDR2 SVGAGI. With V trimmed by 5 bases and J by 3 bases, 6 bases remained unmatched. The CDR3 consists of 14 residues. The chain has TRBV6-5 and TRBJ2-7; 8 bases line up with TRBD1. The sequences come from PBMCs, collected around atezolizumab (anti-PD-L1) treatment. This clonotype originated in a man aged 55 to 70 with urothelial cancer. The CDR3 here is CASSQTGAFYEQYF. CDR3 in DNA: TGTGCCAGCAGTCAGACAGGGGCCTTCTACGAGCAGTACTTC.